This T cell receptor beta chain appears in the sequencing data of a study of shared clonotypes between healthy human individuals. Germline V gene data show CDR1 as SGHNT and CDR2 as YENEEA. Unmatched junction bases numbered 12, after V lost 5 bases and J lost 0 bases. There are 19 residues in the CDR3. Libraries were prepared by immunoSEQ multiplex PCR; TCRdb keeps only in-frame clonotypes and omits some of them. Of around 510,000 clones detected, around three quarters appear once; the ten largest clones hold about 11%. This sequence was found in a woman aged 40-49 years in good health. Some clones in this sample may be carry-over from other donors' samples. The V call is TRBV11-3, the J call TRBJ2-1, with 11 bases lining up with TRBD1. The specimen sequenced was PBMCs. The CDR3 sequence is CASSMGQGDVGSSYNEQFF. For the CDR3, the DNA is TGTGCCAGCAGCATGGGACAGGGGGATGTGGGGAGCTCCTACAATGAGCAGTTCTTC.